This T cell receptor beta chain was identified in a study of blood T cell repertoires in COVID-19. Study in general: PBMCs, B-cell-depleted T cells, or T cells were the source of the cDNA or gDNA that made up the material.

Per the original data handling: Nucleated cell counts were estimated from reference gene primer amplification. Clones were read by immunoSEQ multiplex PCR, and TCRdb kept only the in-frame ones, dropping some. The DNA was the basis for D and trimming; V, J and clone size are from that table. Here the sample spans around 46,000 clones, 70% to 90% being singletons. J gave up 4 bases and V 4 bases, and 16 bases lay outside the gene matches. CDR3 length: 19 amino acids. CDR1 and CDR2 (germline): SGHNT, YYREEE (reference sequence). The clonotype originates from a human donor in a cohort sampled during active COVID-19. The donor label of this sample is uncertain. Sequenced material: peripheral blood. This chain joins TRBV5-4 and TRBJ2-2, with 10 bases matching TRBD2. DNA for the CDR3: TGTGCCAGCAGCGCAGGATGGAGCGGGGGGGCCCGGGGCACCGGGGAGCTGTTTTTT. Protein product: CASSAGWSGGARGTGELFF. Full variable domain (missing parts from reference TRBV5-4 and TRBJ2-2): ETGVTQSPTHLIKTRGQQVTLRCSSQSGHNTVSWYQQALGQGPQFIFQYYREEENGRGNFPPRFSGLQFPNYSSELNVNALELDDSALYLCASSAGWSGGARGTGELFFGEGSRLTVL.